These 10 T cell receptor beta chains were sequenced from one sample in a study of blood T cell repertoires in COVID-19. Profiling relied on immunoSEQ multiplex PCR, and the TCRdb table lists in-frame clones only, not all of them. The data show tens of thousands of clones, about 85% seen once. The sequencing sample was made of peripheral blood. The receptors here all came from a man aged 70 or older with COVID-19, enrolled during active disease.

V gene TRBV19 combines with J gene TRBJ1-3; 9 positions match TRBD1. V gave up 6 bases and J gave up 2 bases; unmatched junction bases: 2. The CDR3 is 14 amino acids. Germline-derived CDR1 and CDR2 are LNHDA and SQIVND (reference sequence). The CDR3 spells CASRRQGAGNTIYF. The CDR3 nucleotides read TGTGCCAGTAGAAGACAGGGGGCTGGAAACACCATATATTTT.

The rearrangement joins TRBV19 to TRBJ2-1; 7 bases map to TRBD1. The junction had 7 bases not matched to a gene; V was cut back by 7 bases and J by 7 bases. The CDR3 has 13 amino acids. Germline CDR1 and CDR2: LNHDA and SQIVND (reference sequence). CDR3: CASTKTGWNEQFF. As DNA, the CDR3 is TGTGCCAGTACAAAGACAGGGTGGAATGAGCAGTTCTTC.

This clone was seen just once. This chain connects TRBV6-5 to TRBJ2-7, with 8 bases lining up with TRBD1. The CDR3 runs to 14 residues. Germline V gives CDR1 MNHEY, CDR2 SVGAGI. J gave up 1 base and V 10 bases, and 9 bases lay outside the gene matches. The CDR3 DNA reads as TGTGCCACCCGACGACAGGGGCGGTCCTACGAGCAGTACTTC. It is translated as CATRRQGRSYEQYF.

The rearrangement joins TRBV4-3 to TRBJ2-7; 8 nucleotides match TRBD1. With V trimmed by 3 bases and J by 3 bases, 4 bases remained unmatched. The CDR3 consists of 14 residues. CDR1 is LGHNA and CDR2 is YSLEER in the germline V gene. This CDR3 is CASSHATGDYEQYF. In nucleotides, the CDR3 is TGCGCCAGCAGCCACGCGACAGGGGACTACGAGCAGTACTTC.

The V call is TRBV5-5, the J call TRBJ2-3; TRBD2 might be the D (5 bases). The CDR3 runs to 15 residues. Looked up from germline, CDR1 is SGHKS and CDR2 is YYEKEE (reference sequence). Trimming cost V 1 base and J 0 bases, with 9 bases left between them. CDR3 sequence (DNA): TGTGCCAGCAGCTTGTCCGGGAAGAGCACAGATACGCAGTATTTT. This encodes CASSLSGKSTDTQYF.

The chain is built from TRBV9 and TRBJ2-2, with TRBD2 identical over 9 bases. CDR1 is SGDLS and CDR2 is YYNGEE in the germline V gene. Trimming removed 0 bases from V and 4 bases from J; junction bases left unmatched: 4. The CDR3 is 16 residues long. CDR3 in amino acids: CASSVDAGGGTGELFF. CDR3 nucleotides: TGTGCCAGCAGCGTAGATGCGGGAGGGGGCACCGGGGAGCTGTTTTTT.

The chain links TRBV11-2 to TRBJ2-5; 7 bases are a match to TRBD2. The germline V gene encodes CDR1 SGHAT and CDR2 FQNNGV. Trimming removed 1 base from V and 5 bases from J; junction bases left unmatched: 7. The CDR3 contains 15 residues. The CDR3 reads CASSLVGGPWETQYF. CDR3 coding DNA: TGTGCCAGCAGCTTAGTGGGAGGGCCCTGGGAGACCCAGTACTTC.

The sample holds one count of this clone. V gene TRBV5-1 combines with J gene TRBJ2-3; 10 bases map to TRBD2. The germline gives CDR1 SGHRS, CDR2 YFSETQ. Unmatched junction bases numbered 29, after V lost 4 bases and J lost 9 bases. This CDR3 has 21 residues. CDR3 region: CASSLRLMSGEREGRGATQYF. The CDR3, as DNA: TGCGCCAGCAGCCTTCGACTAATGTCGGGCGAGCGGGAGGGCCGAGGTGCCACGCAGTATTTT.

V gene TRBV4-1 combines with J gene TRBJ2-2; TRBD2 matches at 8 bases. Trimming cost V 4 bases and J 6 bases; bases outside gene matches: 13. The CDR3 runs 17 residues. Germline CDR1 reads MGHRA; CDR2 reads YSYEKL. The CDR3 sequence is CASSLGLERRGAGELFF. For the CDR3, the DNA is TGCGCCAGCAGCCTGGGACTAGAGAGAAGAGGGGCCGGGGAGCTGTTTTTT.

This chain links TRBV2 with TRBJ2-1; D may be TRBD2 (7 bases). The germline V gene has CDR1 SNHLY and CDR2 FYNNEI. The CDR3 length is 14 residues. The V end was cut by 0 bases, the J end by 16 bases, with 19 bases between. CDR3 region: CASSEAGGGLGCFF. CDR3 DNA: TGTGCCAGCAGTGAAGCAGGGGGAGGACTAGGTTGTTTCTTC.